Listed below are T cell receptor beta chains from one sample, sequenced in a study of regulatory dendritic cells for organ transplantation. Here immunoSEQ multiplex PCR was the method, and the copy in TCRdb shows in-frame clones only, minus some. The sample carries approximately 12,000 clones, roughly 91% recorded once. Their specific antigens are unknown. The sample taken for sequencing was naive CD8+ T cells from blood cultured with regulatory dendritic cells. Receptors were obtained from a human donor in good health. The CDR3 runs from the conserved cysteine through the conserved F or W. A D gene is named only where the DNA matches it firmly. Expanded clones get a size class; other rows say once, few or many, or leave the size out.

J	D	size	V	DNA	CDR3
TRBJ2-1	.	once	TRBV27	TGTGCCAGCAGCTACTTCGGCGATGAGCAGTTCTTC	CASSYFGDEQFF
TRBJ2-1	.	.	TRBV6-5	TGTGCCAGCAGTACTCAGGGAAATGAGCAGTTCTTC	CASSTQGNEQFF
TRBJ1-5	.	.	TRBV6-5	TGTGCCACTGGGGGGGTGGGCAATCAGCCCCAGCATTTT	CATGGVGNQPQHF
TRBJ2-7	.	.	TRBV5-6	TGTGCCAGCAGCAAAGCCGGGGCCTACTCCTACGAGCAGTACTTC	CASSKAGAYSYEQYF
TRBJ2-5	TRBD1	.	TRBV7-6	TGTGCCAGCAGCTTTCCCCCGGTTGGACAGGGGGCCGACCGAGAGACCCAGTACTTC	CASSFPPVGQGADRETQYF
TRBJ2-7	.	.	TRBV7-5	TGTGCCAGAAGCTTAGACCGAGACGAGCAGTACTTC	CARSLDRDEQYF
TRBJ1-1	.	.	TRBV5-8	TGTGCCAGCAGCTTGGACTTTCGGGGAGCTTTCTTT	CASSLDFRGAFF
TRBJ2-5	.	.	TRBV19	TGTGCCAGTAGTAGTAGGGACCCACGAGAGACCCAGTACTTC	CASSSRDPRETQYF
TRBJ2-4	.	.	TRBV5-1	TGCGCCAGCAGCCAACCGCCGAAGGGGGGAGCCAAAAACATTCAGTACTTC	CASSQPPKGGAKNIQYF
TRBJ2-1	.	.	TRBV9	TGTGCCAGCAGCAGGGCAGGGGCCAATGAGCAGTTCTTC	CASSRAGANEQFF
TRBJ2-1	TRBD2	.	TRBV28	TGTGCCAGCAGCAGAGGGACTAGCGAGTCCTACAATGAGCAGTTCTTC	CASSRGTSESYNEQFF
TRBJ1-3	.	.	TRBV7-9	TGTGCCAGCAGTTCACAGACTCGGGGAAACACCATATATTTT	CASSSQTRGNTIYF
TRBJ1-2	.	.	TRBV19	TGTGCCAGTAGCGTCGGTGGGCAGATCTATGGCTACACCTTC	CASSVGGQIYGYTF
TRBJ2-7	.	.	TRBV4-3	TGCGCCAGCAGCCAATTGGGTCTTTCCTACGAGCAGTACTTC	CASSQLGLSYEQYF
TRBJ1-4	TRBD1	.	TRBV4-1	TGCGCCAGCAGGGGGGAATGGGACAGGGCCCATGAAAAACTGTTTTTT	CASRGEWDRAHEKLFF
TRBJ2-5	.	.	TRBV18	TGTGCCAGCTCACCACCGAGGGGCCAAGAGACCCAGTACTTC	CASSPPRGQETQYF
TRBJ1-1	.	once	TRBV25-1	TGTGCCAGCAGTGGATCCGGGGTTGAAGCTTTCTTT	CASSGSGVEAFF
TRBJ1-4	.	.	TRBV6-5	TGTGCCAGCAGTGGTTTTGGGGGCTCGGGGGAAAAACTGTTTTTT	CASSGFGGSGEKLFF
TRBJ2-7	.	.	TRBV19	TGTGCCAGTAGTATGGGGGGGGGCCTGGACGAGCAGTACTTC	CASSMGGGLDEQYF
TRBJ1-1	.	.	TRBV5-8	TGTGCCAGCAGCCTCCTGGTCGGGGACACTGAAGCTTTCTTT	CASSLLVGDTEAFF